Presented here are 6 T cell receptor beta chains from one specimen sequenced in a study of blood T cell repertoires in COVID-19. Sequencing was performed with immunoSEQ multiplex PCR; in TCRdb, only in-frame clones are kept and a portion is missing. The repertoire holds 200,000 to 250,000 clones, with about 90% as singletons. Sequencing input: peripheral blood. The source is a man aged 60-69 years with acute or convalescent COVID-19.

The chain combines TRBV10-3 with TRBJ2-7, with TRBD1 matching 10 bases. Trimming removed 0 bases from V and 3 bases from J; junction bases left unmatched: 5. The CDR3 spans 16 residues. Germline CDR1 is ENHRY and CDR2 is SYGVKD. CDR3 loop: CAISESAGQGVYEQYF. The CDR3 nucleotides are TGTGCCATCAGTGAGTCGGCAGGACAGGGGGTCTACGAGCAGTACTTC.

This chain links TRBV28 with TRBJ1-2, with 7 nucleotides matching TRBD1. CDR3 length: 12 amino acids. Germline V CDR1 and CDR2: MDHEN, SYDVKM. Trimming removed 4 bases from V and 8 bases from J; junction bases left unmatched: 4. The CDR3 spells CASSSTGKGYTF. DNA for the CDR3: TGTGCCAGCAGTTCGACAGGGAAAGGCTACACCTTC.

This chain connects TRBV12-3 or TRBV12-4 to TRBJ1-1, with TRBD1 as a possible D gene (6 bases). This CDR3 comprises 13 residues. Trimming took off 2 bases at V and 7 bases at J, with 11 bases between the two ends. Here the CDR3 reads CASSLSTGIEAFF. The CDR3 DNA sequence: TGTGCCAGCAGTTTATCGACAGGCATTGAAGCTTTCTTT.

The chain carries TRBV24-1 and TRBJ2-1, with 9 nucleotides matching TRBD2. The length of the CDR3 is 15 residues. The J segment lost 8 bases and the V segment lost 6 bases, leaving 10 bases of the junction unmatched. Germline V gene data show CDR1 as KGHDR and CDR2 as SFDVKD. CDR3 nucleotides: TGTGCCACCAGTTTAGCGGGAGAGGCTATAGATGAGCAGTTCTTC. Residues: CATSLAGEAIDEQFF.

The V call is TRBV28, the J call TRBJ2-7; the match to TRBD1 covers 8 bases. In germline, CDR1 is MDHEN, CDR2 SYDVKM. The ends lost 5 bases at V and 3 bases at J; junction bases unmatched: 15. CDR3 length equals 17 residues. CDR3 sequence reads: CASSRPTRDRGGYEQYF. In DNA, the CDR3 is TGTGCCAGCAGTCGCCCGACTCGCGACAGGGGCGGCTACGAGCAGTACTTC.

The chain employs TRBV3-1 (or the pseudogene TRBV3-2) and TRBJ1-5; D is undetermined. The germline V and J ends were trimmed by 2 bases and 7 bases, with 15 bases remaining between them. Looked up from germline, CDR1 is LGHDT and CDR2 is YNNKEL (reference sequence). The CDR3 extends over 15 amino acids. The CDR3 DNA reads as TGTGCCAGCAGCCAAAGTCGGTGGGTCAGGCAGCCCCAGCATTTT. It is translated as CASSQSRWVRQPQHF.